The 8 T cell receptor beta chains below were found in one sample sequenced in a study of CD8+ T cells in alopecia areata (dated by TCRdb to between 2017 and 2018). Library method: the immunoSEQ multiplex PCR assay. To provide template for TCR sequencing, every sample had RNA extracted and reverse transcribed into cDNA. Not all clones reach the TCRdb copy of this immuneACCESS table, which keeps in-frame sequences only. Checked studies attribute under half of the gap to unresolved V genes and leave the rest unexplained. The sample table records about 200,000 clones; 45% to 70% of these occur just once. Jointly, the top ten make up approximately 4.9% of the sample. The source material was CD8+ T cells sorted from blood. These receptors were obtained from a human donor in good health.

The chain couples TRBV25-1 to TRBJ1-6, with TRBD1 matching 9 bases. The CDR3 is made up of 16 amino acids. Trimming took 0 bases from V and 8 from J; bases not matched to a gene: 5. The germline V gene encodes CDR1 MGHDK and CDR2 SYGVNS. The CDR3 here is CASSEYVGQGDSPLHF. The CDR3 nucleotides are TGTGCCAGCAGTGAATATGTGGGACAGGGTGATTCACCCCTCCACTTT.

The chain links TRBV5-6 to TRBJ2-1; D is uncertain. The CDR3 length is 12 residues. Germline loops: CDR1 SGHDT, CDR2 YYEEEE. V shed 2 bases and J shed 7 bases, with 7 bases lying between them. CDR3 nucleotide sequence: TGTGCCAGCAGCTTAGGCCGGAATGAGCAGTTCTTC. Protein sequence: CASSLGRNEQFF.

The rearrangement links TRBV7-9 to TRBJ1-1, with TRBD1 matching 9 bases. The CDR3 sequence is 15 residues long. Germline-derived CDR1 and CDR2 are SEHNR and FQNEAQ (reference sequence). V trimming: 6 bases; J trimming: 4 bases; junction bases outside the gene matches: 9. In nucleotides, the CDR3 is TGTGCCAGCAGATCAAAACAGGGGGCGCGCACTGAAGCTTTCTTT. Translation gives CASRSKQGARTEAFF.

This chain connects TRBV10-2 to TRBJ2-7; 7 positions agree with TRBD1. CDR3 length: 12 amino acids. Germline V gene data show CDR1 as WSHSY and CDR2 as SAAADI. V was pared by 10 bases and J by 1 base, with 4 bases of the junction left unmatched. The CDR3 loop is CATLTGSYEQYF. The DNA for the CDR3 is TGCGCCACCCTGACAGGGTCCTACGAGCAGTACTTC.

The CDR3, as DNA: TGTGCCAGCAGGAGGGCGCCAGCCGCTACCTATGGCTACACCTTC. Its protein is CASRRAPAATYGYTF. The V call is TRBV11-2, the J call TRBJ1-2; D unresolved. The V end was cut by 6 bases, the J end by 4 bases, with 18 bases between. The CDR3 loop spans 15 amino acids. The germline V gene encodes CDR1 SGHAT and CDR2 FQNNGV.

V and J are TRBV15 and TRBJ2-7, with D possibly TRBD2 on 6 matching bases. This CDR3 is built from 13 residues. V lost 3 bases to trimming and J lost 4 bases, with 10 bases between them. The V gene's germline CDR1 is LNHNV and CDR2 YYDKDF (reference sequence). The CDR3: CATSSDREYEQYF. CDR3 in DNA: TGTGCCACCAGCAGTGATCGGGAGTACGAGCAGTACTTC.

This clone was detected many times. The chain links TRBV19 to TRBJ2-1; D tentatively fits TRBD1 or TRBD2 (5 bases each). This CDR3 has 16 residues. Germline CDR1 and CDR2: LNHDA and SQIVND (reference sequence). Deletions cut 5 bases from V and 4 bases from J, with 18 bases between. The CDR3 protein is CASSPWEGTKYNEQFF. In nucleotides, the CDR3 is TGTGCCAGTAGTCCCTGGGAAGGGACCAAATACAATGAGCAGTTCTTC.

The chain uses TRBV6-1 and TRBJ2-1, with 8 bases aligning to TRBD1. CDR1 is MNHNS and CDR2 is SASEGT in the germline V gene. The length of the CDR3 is 16 residues. V lost 0 bases, J lost 1 base, and 2 bases stayed unmatched. CDR3 coding DNA: TGTGCCAGCAGTGAAGCGACAGGGGTTTCCTACAATGAGCAGTTCTTC. Protein sequence: CASSEATGVSYNEQFF.